This TCR beta chain was sequenced during a study of blood T cell repertoires in COVID-19. Study overall: Italy, Spain and the United States were the sources of the convalescent and acute COVID-19 samples.

Data came from immunoSEQ multiplex PCR; TCRdb stores just in-frame clones and leaves some out. The sample holds approximately 70,000 clones, 65% to 80% seen once. The CDR3 spans 14 residues. With 3 bases clipped from V and 5 bases from J, the junction kept 5 bases outside the gene matches. The germline V gene has CDR1 LGHDT and CDR2 YNNKEL (reference sequence). This TCR was recovered from a woman aged 45-59 years with acute or convalescent COVID-19. V is TRBV3-1 (or the pseudogene TRBV3-2) and J is TRBJ1-1; 8 positions match TRBD1. The specimen was peripheral blood. CDR3: CASSHEGQGTEAFF. For the CDR3, the DNA is TGTGCCAGCAGCCATGAAGGACAGGGAACTGAAGCTTTCTTT.